This TCR beta chain was documented in a study of T cells after posttransplantation cyclophosphamide. This clone was counted many times. Per the germline V gene, CDR1 is SQVTM and CDR2 is ANQGSEA. Trimming at V came to 7 bases and at J to 2 bases, leaving 3 bases not matched to a gene. This CDR3 has 12 amino acids. Sequencing used immunoSEQ multiplex PCR; TCRdb keeps in-frame clones, though not all of them. Singletons are absent from the sample, which has tens of thousands of clones. Sequences were obtained from PBMCs. The rearrangement links TRBV29-1 to TRBJ1-2, with TRBD1 matching over 8 bases. The TCR originated in a man aged 35-49 years in good health, CMV-negative, and a related stem cell transplant donor. CDR3: CSGYRGNYGYTF. CDR3 nucleotide sequence: TGCAGCGGCTACAGGGGGAACTATGGCTACACCTTC. Combining the CDR3 with reference TRBV29-1 and TRBJ1-2 gives the whole variable domain SAVISQKPSRDICQRGTSLTIQCQVDSQVTMMFWYRQQPGQSLTLIATANQGSEATYESGFVIDKFPISRPNLTFSTLTVSNMSPEDSSIYLCSGYRGNYGYTFGSGTRLTVV.